The present entry profiles one T cell receptor beta chain with its context. Its antigen remains unidentified. This sample is drawn from a study of CXCR3-negative and CXCR3-positive naive CD8 T cells. Each TRB cDNA library was prepared by 5' RACE (with UMI labels). TCRdb re-called the 5' RACE reads and catalogs CDR3 proteins one per entry, DNA excluded. The sample includes 4,500 to 6,500 distinct CDR3 sequences. The CDR3 runs 11 residues. Germline values: CDR1 SEHNR, CDR2 FQNEAQ (reference sequence). General study findings and limits: More hydrophobic TRB CDR3s were found in CXCR3-positive naive cells than in CXCR3-negative naive cells. Naive subsets were similarly diverse, while memory CD8+ repertoires were much less diverse.

The sequence was obtained from a human donor in good health. Some clones in this sample may be carry-over from other donors' samples. Sequencing used naive CXCR3+ CD8+ T cells from blood. As for subset: CD45RO-CCR7+CD27+CD95- naive CD8+ T cells expressing CXCR3 (TNR3+). The V call is TRBV7-9, the J call TRBJ2-2. The CDR3 here is CASSFAGELFF.